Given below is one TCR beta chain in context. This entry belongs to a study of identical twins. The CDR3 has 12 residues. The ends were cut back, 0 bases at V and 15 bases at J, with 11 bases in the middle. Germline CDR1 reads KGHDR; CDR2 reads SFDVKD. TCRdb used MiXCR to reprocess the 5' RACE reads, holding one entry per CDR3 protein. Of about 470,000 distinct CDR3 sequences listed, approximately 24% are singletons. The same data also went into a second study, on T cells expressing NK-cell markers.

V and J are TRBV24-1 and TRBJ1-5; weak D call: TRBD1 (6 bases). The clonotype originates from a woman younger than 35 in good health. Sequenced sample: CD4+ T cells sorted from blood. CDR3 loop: CATSDLTGQRHF. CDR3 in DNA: TGTGCCACCAGTGATTTGACGGGACAAAGGCATTTT.